The text below deals with one T cell receptor (beta chain). TCRdb re-called the RT-PCR reads with MiXCR, one entry per CDR3 protein. The data show about 700,000 distinct CDR3 sequences, approximately 15% seen once. CDR3 length equals 13 residues. The germline gives CDR1 SGDLS, CDR2 YYNGEE. Trimming stripped 0 bases from V and 6 bases from J, with 9 bases between. The sequencing input was memory CD4+ T cells from blood. The TCR was taken from a female donor in good health, serving as a healthy control. The chain employs TRBV9 and TRBJ1-2; possible D gene TRBD1, 6 bases. The CDR3 region has the DNA TGTGCCAGCAGCGTAGGAAGGGGGGATGGCTACACCTTC. Protein product: CASSVGRGDGYTF.